These T cell receptor beta chains were read from a single sample in a study of T cells in Graves' hyperthyroidism and ophthalmopathy. In TCRdb, the multiplex PCR reads were re-called with MiXCR into one record per CDR3 protein. This table has some 300,000 distinct CDR3 sequences, roughly a fifth appearing once. Sequencing was done on a sample of blood. These receptor sequences come from a man aged 45 to 65 with Graves' ophthalmopathy. Each CDR3 is given with its conserved first and last residue. The order of the fields is D gene, clone size, V gene, J gene, CDR3 DNA, CDR3 protein. D genes are given only for firm matches. Clone size is not always given. Where it is, it says once, few, many or a class for expanded clones.

TRBD1	-	TRBV10-3	TRBJ2-7	TGTGCCATCAGTGAGACAGGGGACTACGAGCAGTACTTC	CAISETGDYEQYF
TRBD1	few	TRBV29-1	TRBJ2-1	TGCAGCGCCCGCAGGGGGTCGGATGAGCAGTTCTTC	CSARRGSDEQFF
-	many	TRBV3-1	TRBJ1-2	TGTGCCAGCAGCTTCCGGTCCGATGGCTACACCTTC	CASSFRSDGYTF
TRBD2	-	TRBV5-1	TRBJ2-7	TGCGCCAGCAGGGGGAGTGGGACTACCGGTGACGAGCAGTACTTC	CASRGSGTTGDEQYF
-	-	TRBV7-6	TRBJ1-1	TGTGCCAGCAGCCGACCGGACCGGAACACTGAAGCTTTCTTT	CASSRPDRNTEAFF
TRBD2	few	TRBV5-1	TRBJ2-2	TGCGCCAGCAGCTTAGCGGGGTCTACGAACACCGGGGAGCTGTTTTTT	CASSLAGSTNTGELFF
TRBD2	many	TRBV18	TRBJ2-3	TGTGCCAGCTCATCCATGACTAGCGGGCGCACAGATACGCAGTATTTT	CASSSMTSGRTDTQYF
TRBD1	many	TRBV6-1	TRBJ2-7	TGTGCCAGCAGGCCCTCGGGGACAGGGTTCTCCTACGAGCAGTACTTC	CASRPSGTGFSYEQYF
TRBD2	many	TRBV12-3/TRBV12-4	TRBJ2-1	TGTGCCAGCAGCTGGCGGGAGGGCCTTGGTGAGCAGTTCTTC	CASSWREGLGEQFF
-	many	TRBV5-1	TRBJ2-1	TGCGCCAGCAGCTTGGACGCCTTCAATGAGCAGTTCTTC	CASSLDAFNEQFF
-	-	TRBV5-1	TRBJ2-3	TGCGCCAGCAGCTTGTACGGGGACCAAGGAGATACGCAGTATTTT	CASSLYGDQGDTQYF
-	few	TRBV10-3	TRBJ1-6	TGTGCCATCAGGGGAGACGGATCACCCCTCCACTTT	CAIRGDGSPLHF
-	-	TRBV28	TRBJ2-1	TGTGCCAGCAGTTTCAACCCCAATGAGCAGTTCTTC	CASSFNPNEQFF
-	few	TRBV6-1	TRBJ1-3	TGTGCCAGCGAGAAGGCCGGAGCAAGAAACACCATATATTTT	CASEKAGARNTIYF
-	many	TRBV20-1	TRBJ2-3	TGCAGTGCTTCCTCTAGCATTAGCACAGATACGCAGTATTTT	CSASSSISTDTQYF
TRBD2	many	TRBV9	TRBJ2-3	TGTGCCAGCAGCGTCGGACCTACTAGCGGCTCTAGCACAGATACGCAGTATTTT	CASSVGPTSGSSTDTQYF
-	-	TRBV29-1	TRBJ2-7	TGCAGCGGTGCGACAGAGATCTACGAGCAGTACTTC	CSGATEIYEQYF
TRBD2	-	TRBV28	TRBJ2-2	TGTGCCAGCAGTTTAATGGCTCCTAGTTGGGAGGGCACCGGGGAGCTGTTTTTT	CASSLMAPSWEGTGELFF
TRBD1	few	TRBV27	TRBJ1-5	TGTGCCAGCAGTCCCTGGGACAGGGGCGGCAATCAGCCCCAGCATTTT	CASSPWDRGGNQPQHF
-	many	TRBV20-1	TRBJ2-7	TGCAGTGCCAGCAGGACCTACGAGCAGTACTTC	CSASRTYEQYF
-	many	TRBV6-1	TRBJ2-7	TGTGCCAGCAGTCCCCTTTTGGGCGCTACGACCGTGTACGAGCAGTACTTC	CASSPLLGATTVYEQYF
TRBD2	-	TRBV11-2	TRBJ2-7	TGTGCCAGCAGCTTAGCTCCGGGACTACCACCGGACGAGCAGTACTTC	CASSLAPGLPPDEQYF